This is a list of T cell receptor beta chains from one sample in a study of cytomegalovirus exposure and HLA in healthy donors. Clones were read by immunoSEQ multiplex PCR, and TCRdb kept only the in-frame ones, dropping some. The sample holds some 130,000 clones, approximately 84% seen once. The sequenced sample consisted of PBMCs. All receptors come from a woman between 35 and 50 years old in good health and CMV-seronegative. CDR3s include the opening cysteine and the closing phenylalanine or tryptophan. Each record gives: D gene, J gene, clone size, V gene, CDR3 protein, CDR3 DNA. D genes are given only for firm matches. Part of the rows lack a size; the others show once, few, many or a class for expanded clones.

D: .; J: TRBJ1-1; size: .; V: TRBV30; CDR3: CVWSVRGGSEAFF; DNA: TGTGTCTGGAGTGTACGGGGGGGATCTGAAGCTTTCTTT
D: TRBD1; J: TRBJ2-4; size: .; V: TRBV5-1; CDR3: CASSLGDRDKNSQYF; DNA: TGCGCCAGCAGCTTGGGGGACAGGGATAAAAACAGTCAGTACTTC
D: TRBD2; J: TRBJ2-1; size: .; V: TRBV30; CDR3: CAWGGLAEFEQFF; DNA: TGTGCCTGGGGGGGACTAGCGGAGTTTGAGCAGTTCTTC
D: .; J: TRBJ2-4; size: few; V: TRBV25-1; CDR3: CASSEKNSQYF; DNA: TGTGCCAGCAGTGAGAAAAACAGTCAGTACTTC
D: TRBD1; J: TRBJ1-1; size: .; V: TRBV7-9; CDR3: CASSSQGDTEAFF; DNA: TGTGCCAGCAGCTCCCAGGGGGACACTGAAGCTTTCTTT
D: .; J: TRBJ2-7; size: .; V: TRBV27; CDR3: CASSLSLASSYEQYF; DNA: TGTGCCAGCAGTTTATCGCTAGCGAGCTCCTACGAGCAGTACTTC
D: .; J: TRBJ2-1; size: few; V: TRBV11-3; CDR3: CASSFGAGAYEQFF; DNA: TGTGCCAGCAGCTTCGGGGCGGGGGCCTATGAGCAGTTCTTC
D: .; J: TRBJ2-1; size: once; V: TRBV7-9; CDR3: CASSTRLYNEQFF; DNA: TGTGCCAGCAGCACGCGGCTCTACAATGAGCAGTTCTTC
D: .; J: TRBJ1-6; size: once; V: TRBV7-6; CDR3: CASSVEGTSGNNSPLHF; DNA: TGTGCCAGCAGCGTAGAGGGGACAAGTGGGAATAATTCACCCCTCCACTTT
D: TRBD1; J: TRBJ1-1; size: .; V: TRBV7-2; CDR3: CASSFDRGTEAFF; DNA: TGTGCCAGCAGCTTCGACAGGGGAACTGAAGCTTTCTTT
D: TRBD1; J: TRBJ1-3; size: .; V: TRBV30; CDR3: CAWSGGQGADTIYF; DNA: TGTGCCTGGAGTGGGGGACAGGGTGCGGACACCATATATTTT
D: .; J: TRBJ2-2; size: few; V: TRBV6-5; CDR3: CASSRPGSNTGELFF; DNA: TGTGCCAGCAGTCGCCCGGGGTCGAACACCGGGGAGCTGTTTTTT
D: TRBD1; J: TRBJ2-3; size: once; V: TRBV5-1; CDR3: CASSSIPGTGADTQYF; DNA: TGCGCCAGCAGCTCGATCCCCGGGACAGGGGCAGATACGCAGTATTTT
D: TRBD1; J: TRBJ1-1; size: .; V: TRBV5-1; CDR3: CASSLRRTGDSEAFF; DNA: TGCGCCAGCAGCCTTCGTCGGACAGGGGACTCTGAAGCTTTCTTT
D: TRBD1; J: TRBJ2-7; size: .; V: TRBV9; CDR3: CASRDGTENFYEQYF; DNA: TGTGCCAGCAGGGATGGGACAGAGAACTTCTACGAGCAGTACTTC
D: TRBD1; J: TRBJ2-3; size: .; V: TRBV28; CDR3: CASSRDRTDTQYF; DNA: TGTGCCAGTTCCCGGGACAGGACAGATACGCAGTATTTT